The 6 T cell receptor beta chains presented below share a single source sample, sequenced in a study of T cell responses to AZD1222 COVID-19 vaccine. Assay: immunoSEQ multiplex PCR; the TCRdb copy retains only in-frame clones and omits some. The sample has roughly 90,000 clones; approximately 83% are singletons. The material was peripheral blood, obtained on day 0 of AZD1222 vaccination. The receptors here all came from an adult in good health.

This chain uses TRBV9 with TRBJ2-3, with unresolved D. Per the germline V gene, CDR1 is SGDLS and CDR2 is YYNGEE. The CDR3 contains 15 residues. V was clipped by 0 bases and J by 2 bases, with 10 bases between them. For the CDR3, the DNA is TGTGCCAGCAGCGTAGGGAAAGGCCCCACAGATACGCAGTATTTT. Its protein product is CASSVGKGPTDTQYF.

This clone was recorded once. The chain combines TRBV29-1 with TRBJ1-6; possibly TRBD1 for D (6 bases). The V end was cut by 7 bases, the J end by 9 bases, with 16 bases between. Germline V gene lookup returns CDR1 SQVTM and CDR2 ANQGSEA. The CDR3 extends over 13 amino acids. CDR3 nucleotides: TGCAGCGCCCGGACAGCCGAGGGTTCACCCCTCCACTTT. Translating it yields CSARTAEGSPLHF.

This clone occurred once. This sequence joins TRBV27 and TRBJ1-1; 9 nucleotides align to TRBD1. The CDR3 totals 17 residues. In germline, CDR1 is MNHEY, CDR2 SMNVEV (reference sequence). The junction had 11 bases not matched to a gene; V was cut back by 0 bases and J by 6 bases. The CDR3 DNA is TGTGCCAGCAGTTTATCTGGTTTGGGACAGGGCTCTTCTGAAGCTTTCTTT. Its translation: CASSLSGLGQGSSEAFF.

The CDR3 DNA follows: TGTGCCCTCGGGGAGGCGGCGGGCACAGATACGCAGTATTTT. Amino acids: CALGEAAGTDTQYF. J is TRBJ2-3 and V is TRBV10-3, with a weak D call TRBD2 (6 bases). V was clipped by 11 bases and J by 1 base, with 16 bases between them. This CDR3 region has 14 residues. Germline V CDR1 and CDR2: ENHRY, SYGVKD.

The gene calls are TRBV27 and TRBJ1-1; D is undetermined. Germline loops: CDR1 MNHEY, CDR2 SMNVEV (reference sequence). This CDR3 region has 13 residues. V lost 8 bases to trimming and J lost 7 bases, with 17 bases between them. Written as DNA, the CDR3 is TGTGCCAGCCGTTCCATCACGGGTAATGAAGCTTTCTTT. As protein: CASRSITGNEAFF.

The chain employs TRBV7-8 and TRBJ1-5; D gene unclear. Germline CDR1 SGHVS, CDR2 FQNEAQ. This CDR3 spans 13 amino acids. V was shortened by 1 base and J by 7 bases, with 8 bases between the two germline ends. The CDR3 DNA reads TGTGCCAGCAGCTTAGAGATGAGGCAGCCCCAGCATTTT. Protein sequence: CASSLEMRQPQHF. Using reference TRBV7-8 and TRBJ1-5 for the parts outside the CDR3, the full variable domain is GAGVSQSPRYKVAKRGQDVALRCDPISGHVSLFWYQQALGQGPEFLTYFQNEAQLDKSGLPSDRFFAERPEGSVSTLKIQRTQQEDSAVYLCASSLEMRQPQHFGDGTRLSIL.